A selection of T cell receptor beta chains follows, all from one sample in a study of blood T cell repertoires in COVID-19. Clones were sequenced by immunoSEQ multiplex PCR, and TCRdb holds only the in-frame ones, with some missing. The sample gives about 250,000 clones, over 80% of which show up once; roughly 5.5% is in the top ten. The specimen was peripheral blood. The receptors derive from a human donor in a cohort sampled during active COVID-19. Each CDR3 is given without its conserved first and last residue. Each record gives: CDR3 protein, clone size, V gene. A row's size may be missing; if present it is once, few, many or a size class.

CDR3aa: ASPGGSGETQY; abundance: NA; v_gene: TRBV7-2
CDR3aa: ASSPNGGVNTEAF; abundance: NA; v_gene: TRBV14
CDR3aa: ASSGTANTEAF; abundance: NA; v_gene: TRBV7-3
CDR3aa: SVTPRSYNEQF; abundance: NA; v_gene: TRBV29-1
CDR3aa: ASSPRTDMNTEAF; abundance: NA; v_gene: TRBV18
CDR3aa: ASSELGTRSNQPQH; abundance: NA; v_gene: TRBV6-1
CDR3aa: ASSSRGRQETQY; abundance: NA; v_gene: TRBV5-1
CDR3aa: SGIFGHEQF; abundance: NA; v_gene: TRBV29-1
CDR3aa: ASSRQEGNRGRQPQH; abundance: NA; v_gene: TRBV28
CDR3aa: ASSLEGTGDTEAF; abundance: NA; v_gene: TRBV7-9
CDR3aa: ASGRSTYEQY; abundance: NA; v_gene: TRBV28
CDR3aa: ASSNMYNEQF; abundance: NA; v_gene: TRBV28
CDR3aa: SASPTGDQYETQY; abundance: NA; v_gene: TRBV20-1
CDR3aa: ASSHDRGLWSDTEAF; abundance: NA; v_gene: TRBV7-8
CDR3aa: ASSFPAGGSYNSPLH; abundance: NA; v_gene: TRBV28
CDR3aa: ASGQTGGETQY; abundance: NA; v_gene: TRBV6-5
CDR3aa: ASRLAGNNEQF; abundance: few; v_gene: TRBV2
CDR3aa: ATSDSDQGGNQPQH; abundance: few; v_gene: TRBV24-1
CDR3aa: ASSVRGTNNEQF; abundance: NA; v_gene: TRBV9
CDR3aa: ASSFRGGDTEAF; abundance: NA; v_gene: TRBV4-2